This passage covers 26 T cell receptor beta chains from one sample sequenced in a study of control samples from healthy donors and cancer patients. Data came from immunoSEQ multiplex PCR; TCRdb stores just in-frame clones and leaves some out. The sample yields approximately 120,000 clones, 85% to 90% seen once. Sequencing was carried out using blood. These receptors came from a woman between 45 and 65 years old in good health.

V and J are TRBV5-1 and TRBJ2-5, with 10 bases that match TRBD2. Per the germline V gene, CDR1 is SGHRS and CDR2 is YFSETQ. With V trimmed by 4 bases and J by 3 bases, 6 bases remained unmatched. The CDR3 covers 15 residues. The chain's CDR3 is CASSPGLALKETQYF. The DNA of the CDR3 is TGCGCCAGCAGCCCGGGACTAGCGCTAAAAGAGACCCAGTACTTC. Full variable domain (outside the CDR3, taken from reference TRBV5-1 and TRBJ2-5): KAGVTQTPRYLIKTRGQQVTLSCSPISGHRSVSWYQQTPGQGLQFLFEYFSETQRNKGNFPGRFSGRQFSNSRSEMNVSTLELGDSALYLCASSPGLALKETQYFGPGTRLLVL.

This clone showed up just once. The CDR3 coding sequence is TGCGCCAGCAGCTTTTCGCTAGCGGGCCACAATGAGCAGTTCTTC. This encodes CASSFSLAGHNEQFF. The V call is TRBV5-1, the J call TRBJ2-1, with 8 bases lining up with TRBD2. V was pared by 2 bases and J by 5 bases, with 6 bases of the junction left unmatched. CDR1 is SGHRS, CDR2 YFSETQ, per germline. CDR3 length: 15 amino acids.

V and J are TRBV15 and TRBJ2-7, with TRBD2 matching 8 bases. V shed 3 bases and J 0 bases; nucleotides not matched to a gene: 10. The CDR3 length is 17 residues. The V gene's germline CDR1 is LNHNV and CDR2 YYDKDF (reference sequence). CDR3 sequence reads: CATSSPRTSQSSYEQYF. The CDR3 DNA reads TGTGCCACCAGCAGTCCTAGGACTAGCCAAAGCTCCTACGAGCAGTACTTC.

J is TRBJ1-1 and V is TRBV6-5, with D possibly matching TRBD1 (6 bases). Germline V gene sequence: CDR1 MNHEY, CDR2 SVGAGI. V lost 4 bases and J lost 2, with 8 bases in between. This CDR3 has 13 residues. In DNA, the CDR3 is TGTGCCAGCAGTTCACAGGGTAACACTGAAGCTTTCTTT. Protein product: CASSSQGNTEAFF.

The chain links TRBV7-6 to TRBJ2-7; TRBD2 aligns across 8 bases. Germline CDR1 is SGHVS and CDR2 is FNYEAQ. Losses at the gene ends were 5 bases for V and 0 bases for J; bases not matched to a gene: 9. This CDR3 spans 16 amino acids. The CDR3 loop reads CASSKSGGPSSYEQYF. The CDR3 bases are TGTGCCAGCAGCAAAAGCGGGGGACCCAGCTCCTACGAGCAGTACTTC.

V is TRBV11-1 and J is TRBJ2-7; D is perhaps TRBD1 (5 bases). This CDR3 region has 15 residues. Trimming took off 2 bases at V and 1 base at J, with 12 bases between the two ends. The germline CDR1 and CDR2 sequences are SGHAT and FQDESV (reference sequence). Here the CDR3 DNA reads TGTGCCAGCAGCTTATCTCAGGGTTGGTCCTACGAGCAGTACTTC. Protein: CASSLSQGWSYEQYF. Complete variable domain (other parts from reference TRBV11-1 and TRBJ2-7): EAEVAQSPRYKITEKSQAVAFWCDPISGHATLYWYRQILGQGPELLVQFQDESVVDDSQLPKDRFSAERLKGVDSTLKIQPAELGDSAMYLCASSLSQGWSYEQYFGPGTRLTVT.

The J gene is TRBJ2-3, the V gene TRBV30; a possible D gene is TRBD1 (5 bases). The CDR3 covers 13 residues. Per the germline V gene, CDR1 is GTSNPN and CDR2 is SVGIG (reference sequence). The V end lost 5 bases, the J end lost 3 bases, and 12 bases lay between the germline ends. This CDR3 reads CAWSLQVTDTQYF. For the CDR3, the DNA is TGTGCCTGGTCGCTACAGGTAACAGATACGCAGTATTTT.

The CDR3 loop is CATSPRLATNEKLFF. The CDR3 nucleotides read TGTGCCACCAGCCCCCGTCTAGCAACTAATGAAAAACTGTTTTTT. This chain connects TRBV15 to TRBJ1-4; D not resolved. This CDR3 has 15 residues. Germline CDR1 LNHNV, CDR2 YYDKDF (reference sequence). The ends were cut back, 5 bases at V and 0 bases at J, with 10 bases in the middle. The whole variable domain, filled in from reference TRBV15 and TRBJ1-4, reads DAMVIQNPRYQVTQFGKPVTLSCSQTLNHNVMYWYQQKSSQAPKLLFHYYDKDFNNEADTPDNFQSRRPNTSFCFLDIRSPGLGDTAMYLCATSPRLATNEKLFFGSGTQLSVL.

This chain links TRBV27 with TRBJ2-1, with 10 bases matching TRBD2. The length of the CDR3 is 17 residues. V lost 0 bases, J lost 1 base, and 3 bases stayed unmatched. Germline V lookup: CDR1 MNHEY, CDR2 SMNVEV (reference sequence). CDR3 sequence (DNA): TGTGCCAGCAGTTTATCGATAGCGGGAGGTTCCTACAATGAGCAGTTCTTC. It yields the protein CASSLSIAGGSYNEQFF.

CDR3 protein: CATTRSRGDTEAFF. The CDR3, as DNA: TGTGCCACCACAAGAAGCCGGGGTGACACTGAAGCTTTCTTT. The chain combines TRBV18 with TRBJ1-1; D remains ambiguous. V was clipped by 10 bases and J by 3 bases, with 18 bases between them. Germline CDR1 reads KGHSH; CDR2 reads LQKENI. This CDR3 comprises 14 residues.

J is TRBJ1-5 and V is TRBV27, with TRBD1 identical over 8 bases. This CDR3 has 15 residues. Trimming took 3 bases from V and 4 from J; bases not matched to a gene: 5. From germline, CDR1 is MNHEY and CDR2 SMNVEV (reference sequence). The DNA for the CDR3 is TGTGCCAGCAGTTTCCTCGGACAGGGAAATCAGCCCCAGCATTTT. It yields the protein CASSFLGQGNQPQHF.

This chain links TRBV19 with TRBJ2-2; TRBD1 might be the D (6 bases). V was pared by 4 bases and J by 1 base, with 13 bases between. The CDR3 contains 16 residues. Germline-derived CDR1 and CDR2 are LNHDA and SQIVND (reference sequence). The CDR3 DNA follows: TGTGCCAGTAGTACCCCCCGGGACAAGAACACCGGGGAGCTGTTTTTT. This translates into CASSTPRDKNTGELFF.

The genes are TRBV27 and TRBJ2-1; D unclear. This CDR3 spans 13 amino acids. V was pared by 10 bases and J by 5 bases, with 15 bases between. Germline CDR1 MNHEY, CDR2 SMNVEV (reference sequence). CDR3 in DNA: TGTGCCACACAGACTGGGCCGAACAATGAGCAGTTCTTC. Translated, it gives CATQTGPNNEQFF.

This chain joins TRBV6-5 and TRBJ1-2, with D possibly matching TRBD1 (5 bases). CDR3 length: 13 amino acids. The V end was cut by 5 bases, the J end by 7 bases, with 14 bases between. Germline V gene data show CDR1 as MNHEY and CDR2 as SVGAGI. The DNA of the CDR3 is TGTGCCAGCAGTCCCCAGGGATCTTCTGGCTACACCTTC. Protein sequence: CASSPQGSSGYTF.

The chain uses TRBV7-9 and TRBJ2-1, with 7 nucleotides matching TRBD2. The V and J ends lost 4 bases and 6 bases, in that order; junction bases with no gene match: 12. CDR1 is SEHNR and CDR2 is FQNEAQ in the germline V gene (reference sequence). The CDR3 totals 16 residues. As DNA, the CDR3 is TGTGCCAGCAGCTCAACTCGTAGCGGGTTTATCAATGAGCAGTTCTTC. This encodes CASSSTRSGFINEQFF.

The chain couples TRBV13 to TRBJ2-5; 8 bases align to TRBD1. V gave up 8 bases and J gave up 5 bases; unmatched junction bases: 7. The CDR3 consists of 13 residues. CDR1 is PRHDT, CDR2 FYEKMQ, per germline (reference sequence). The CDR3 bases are TGTGCCAGCTTACGGACAGGGTGGGAGACCCAGTACTTC. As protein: CASLRTGWETQYF.

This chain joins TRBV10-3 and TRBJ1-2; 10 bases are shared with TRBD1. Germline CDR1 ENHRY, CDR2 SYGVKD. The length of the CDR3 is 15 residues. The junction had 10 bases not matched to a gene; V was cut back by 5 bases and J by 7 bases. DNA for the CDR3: TGTGCCATCAGTCCCACCGGGACAGGGGCGAGTGGCTACACCTTC. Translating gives CAISPTGTGASGYTF.

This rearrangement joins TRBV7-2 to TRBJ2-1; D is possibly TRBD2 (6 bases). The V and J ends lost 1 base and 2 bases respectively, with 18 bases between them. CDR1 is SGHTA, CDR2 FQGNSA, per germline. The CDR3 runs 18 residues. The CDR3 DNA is TGTGCCAGCAGCTTAGGGGGTTGGCGCGGGGTAGCCTACAATGAGCAGTTCTTC. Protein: CASSLGGWRGVAYNEQFF. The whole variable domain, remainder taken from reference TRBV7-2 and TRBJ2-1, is GAGVSQSPSNKVTEKGKDVELRCDPISGHTALYWYRQSLGQGLEFLIYFQGNSAPDKSGLPSDRFSAERTGGSVSTLTIQRTQQEDSAVYLCASSLGGWRGVAYNEQFFGPGTRLTVL.

In nucleotides, the CDR3 is TGCAGCGTTGAAAGGGTCACCGGGGAGCTGTTTTTT. As protein: CSVERVTGELFF. This rearrangement joins TRBV29-1 to TRBJ2-2; no definite D call. V was clipped by 2 bases and J by 4 bases, with 5 bases between them. The V gene's germline CDR1 is SQVTM and CDR2 ANQGSEA. This CDR3 is built from 12 residues.

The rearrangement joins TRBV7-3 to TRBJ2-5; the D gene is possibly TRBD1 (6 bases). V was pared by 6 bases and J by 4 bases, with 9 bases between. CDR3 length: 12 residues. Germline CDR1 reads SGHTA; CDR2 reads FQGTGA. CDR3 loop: CASSVGGETQYF. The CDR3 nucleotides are TGTGCCAGCAGTGTAGGGGGAGAGACCCAGTACTTC.

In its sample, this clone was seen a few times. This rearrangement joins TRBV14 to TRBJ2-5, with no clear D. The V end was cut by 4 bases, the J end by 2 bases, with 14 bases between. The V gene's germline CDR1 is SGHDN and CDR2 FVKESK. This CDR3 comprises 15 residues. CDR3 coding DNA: TGTGCCAGCAGCCCCGCCGGCATTTCGCAAGAGACCCAGTACTTC. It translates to CASSPAGISQETQYF.

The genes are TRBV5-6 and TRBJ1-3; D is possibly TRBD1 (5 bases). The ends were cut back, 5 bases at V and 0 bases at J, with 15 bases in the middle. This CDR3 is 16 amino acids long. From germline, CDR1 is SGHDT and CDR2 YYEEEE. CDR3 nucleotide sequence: TGTGCCAGCAGAAAGCGGGACGCAGCCTCTGGAAACACCATATATTTT. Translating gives CASRKRDAASGNTIYF.

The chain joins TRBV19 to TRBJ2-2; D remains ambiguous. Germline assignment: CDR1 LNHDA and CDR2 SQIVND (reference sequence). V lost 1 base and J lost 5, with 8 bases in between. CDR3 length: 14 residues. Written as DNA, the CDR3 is TGTGCCAGTAGTATAGGCTGGGGAACCGGGGAGCTGTTTTTT. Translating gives CASSIGWGTGELFF.

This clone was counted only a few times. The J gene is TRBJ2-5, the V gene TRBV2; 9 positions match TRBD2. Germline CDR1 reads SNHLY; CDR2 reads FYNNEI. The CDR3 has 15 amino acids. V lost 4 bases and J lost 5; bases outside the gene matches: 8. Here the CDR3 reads CASSVRLAAGETQYF. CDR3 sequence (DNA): TGTGCCAGCAGTGTTCGACTAGCGGCGGGGGAGACCCAGTACTTC.

The chain's CDR3 is CASRGQINEQFF. In DNA, the CDR3 is TGTGCCAGCCGAGGACAGATCAATGAGCAGTTCTTC. The rearrangement uses TRBV11-1 and TRBJ2-1, with D perhaps TRBD1 (6 bases). The CDR3 sequence is 12 residues long. Trimming removed 8 bases at V and 6 bases at J, with 11 bases between. CDR1 is SGHAT and CDR2 is FQDESV in the germline V gene (reference sequence).

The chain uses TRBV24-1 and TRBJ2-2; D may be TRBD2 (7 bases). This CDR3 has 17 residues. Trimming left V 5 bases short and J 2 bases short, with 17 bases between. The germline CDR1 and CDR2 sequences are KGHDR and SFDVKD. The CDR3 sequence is CATSVRGGHSNTGELFF. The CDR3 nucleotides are TGTGCCACCAGTGTAAGGGGGGGACACTCTAACACCGGGGAGCTGTTTTTT.